The next 10 T cell receptor beta chains were all read from a single sample in a study of T cell responses to AZD1222 COVID-19 vaccine. Produced via immunoSEQ multiplex PCR; TCRdb's table is partial and in-frame only. The data contain tens of thousands of clones, about 88% of them singletons. The sequencing here drew on peripheral blood, taken on day 0 of AZD1222 vaccination. Receptor source: an adult in good health.

CDR3 coding DNA: TGTGCCAGCAGCTCCGGACAGGGGTCTTACGCTAACTATGGCTACACCTTC. Translation gives CASSSGQGSYANYGYTF. The V call is TRBV5-6, the J call TRBJ1-2; 9 nucleotides agree with TRBD1. The CDR3 length is 17 residues. Germline CDR1 is SGHDT and CDR2 is YYEEEE. The J segment lost 0 bases and the V segment lost 3 bases, leaving 9 bases of the junction unmatched.

J is TRBJ1-1 and V is TRBV28; D is unresolved. Per germline, CDR1 MDHEN and CDR2 SYDVKM. V was clipped by 2 bases and J by 6 bases, with 7 bases between them. The CDR3 has 12 amino acids. The CDR3 region is CASSLALAEAFF. Here the CDR3 DNA reads TGTGCCAGCAGTTTAGCCTTAGCTGAAGCTTTCTTT.

The rearrangement joins TRBV7-3 to TRBJ1-1; TRBD1 is a possible D gene (6 bases). V was cut by 5 bases and J by 5 bases, with 12 bases left in between. The length of the CDR3 is 13 residues. The germline V gene has CDR1 SGHTA and CDR2 FQGTGA. The CDR3 reads CASSKQGNTEAFF. CDR3 coding DNA: TGTGCCAGCAGCAAACAGGGAAATACTGAAGCTTTCTTT.

V gene TRBV7-3 combines with J gene TRBJ2-1; tentative D call: TRBD2 (5 bases). Between the trimmed V and J ends, which lost 5 bases and 3 bases, there was a span of 14 bases. The CDR3 spans 15 residues. Germline CDR1 reads SGHTA; CDR2 reads FQGTGA. The CDR3 sequence: CASSVASGYYNEQFF. For the CDR3, the DNA is TGTGCCAGCAGCGTGGCGAGCGGATACTACAATGAGCAGTTCTTC.

The rearrangement uses TRBV6-4 and TRBJ2-3; possibly TRBD1 for D (6 bases). The V end lost 3 bases, the J end lost 2 bases, and 6 bases lay between the germline ends. This CDR3 has 13 residues. The germline V gene encodes CDR1 MRHNA and CDR2 SNTAGT. This chain's CDR3 is CASSEGATDTQYF. Written as DNA, the CDR3 is TGTGCCAGCAGTGAGGGGGCCACAGATACGCAGTATTTT.

The chain uses TRBV11-2 and TRBJ1-3; possibly TRBD1 for D (5 bases). Trimming cost V 5 bases and J 8 bases, with 10 bases left between them. Germline lookup yields CDR1 SGHAT and CDR2 FQNNGV. The CDR3 has 12 residues. The DNA for the CDR3 is TGTGCCAGCAGCCCCCAGGGCTACACCATATATTTT. Translated, it gives CASSPQGYTIYF.

Turning to this clone: The same CDR3 arises from other DNA sequences in this sample as well. The chain carries TRBV27 and TRBJ2-3; D gene ambiguous. The ends were cut back, 3 bases at V and 2 bases at J, with 12 bases in the middle. The CDR3 loop spans 15 amino acids. Germline CDR1 MNHEY, CDR2 SMNVEV (reference sequence). CDR3 DNA sequence: TGTGCCAGCAGTTTCTCCCCGGCACCCACAGATACGCAGTATTTT. Translating it yields CASSFSPAPTDTQYF.

This rearrangement joins TRBV28 to TRBJ2-5; 7 nucleotides agree with TRBD1. V lost 9 bases and J lost 2; bases outside the gene matches: 6. The germline V gene has CDR1 MDHEN and CDR2 SYDVKM. The CDR3 contains 13 residues. The CDR3 DNA sequence: TGTGCCAGTGCGAGGACAGGTCAAGAGACCCAGTACTTC. Residues: CASARTGQETQYF.

This clone was recorded once. The V and J genes are TRBV7-2 and TRBJ2-7, with a tentative D call TRBD1 (6 bases). Per germline, CDR1 SGHTA and CDR2 FQGNSA. Trimming shortened V by 5 bases and J by 4 bases, and 21 bases separated the two germline ends. The CDR3 length is 16 residues. CDR3 protein: CASSRVSGQPAYEQYF. The CDR3 DNA sequence: TGTGCCAGCAGCCGCGTGAGTGGACAGCCGGCGTACGAGCAGTACTTC.

The rearrangement uses TRBV7-9 and TRBJ1-4; tentatively, D is TRBD1 (6 bases). Germline CDR1 is SEHNR and CDR2 is FQNEAQ (reference sequence). Trimming left V 4 bases short and J 7 bases short, with 19 bases between. This CDR3 has 16 amino acids. In DNA form, the CDR3 reads TGTGCCAGCAGCTACCCGACTGGCAGGGGACGTGAAAAACTGTTTTTT. It is translated as CASSYPTGRGREKLFF. The full variable domain, with the rest looked up from reference TRBV7-9 and TRBJ1-4, is DTGVSQNPRHKITKRGQNVTFRCDPISEHNRLYWYRQTLGQGPEFLTYFQNEAQLEKSRLLSDRFSAERPKGSFSTLEIQRTEQGDSAMYLCASSYPTGRGREKLFFGSGTQLSVL.